Each of the 5 T cell receptor beta chains below was sequenced from the same sample in a study of neoadjuvant nivolumab and ipilimumab in lung cancer. The repertoire was sequenced with immunoSEQ multiplex PCR; TCRdb's copy has only in-frame clones and lacks some. This table has about 38,000 clones, roughly 89% appearing once. Sequences were derived from peripheral blood, sampled before neoadjuvant nivolumab, alone or with ipilimumab. These TCRs come from an adult with non-small cell lung cancer.

This clone occurred once. The chain is built from TRBV7-2 and TRBJ2-7; D is perhaps TRBD2 (5 bases). Trimming cost V 1 base and J 3 bases, with 13 bases left between them. Germline assignment: CDR1 SGHTA and CDR2 FQGNSA. CDR3 length: 15 amino acids. The CDR3 DNA reads TGTGCCAGCAGCTTAGTAGTCGGGGTCGTCTACGAGCAGTACTTC. It translates to CASSLVVGVVYEQYF.

A note on this clone: A read error may produce the germline difference seen at one junction end. This sequence joins TRBV4-1 and TRBJ2-3; 10 bases map to TRBD2. CDR1 and CDR2 (germline): MGHRA, YSYEKL. This CDR3 spans 16 amino acids. This chain's CDR3 is CASSQEGASGSDTQYF. In DNA, the CDR3 is TGTGCCAGCAGCCAAGAAGGGGCTAGCGGGAGTGATACGCAGTATTTT.

The CDR3 nucleotides read TGTGCCAGCAGTGCTCGAGATACGCAGTATTTT. Protein: CASSARDTQYF. V usage is TRBV14 and J usage is TRBJ2-3, with D uncertain. Germline V gene lookup returns CDR1 SGHDN and CDR2 FVKESK. The CDR3 runs 11 residues. V was trimmed by 6 bases and J by 5 bases, leaving 6 bases between them.

The sample holds a few counts of this clone. The chain links TRBV7-2 to TRBJ1-5; D possibly corresponds to TRBD1 (6 bases). Germline CDR1 SGHTA, CDR2 FQGNSA. CDR3 size: 13 residues. V lost 5 bases, J lost 4 bases, and 9 bases lay in between. The CDR3 DNA sequence: TGTGCCAGCAGCCCAGGGGTAAATCAGCCCCAGCATTTT. Protein: CASSPGVNQPQHF.

The chain couples TRBV19 to TRBJ2-7; D not certain. Germline CDR1 and CDR2: LNHDA and SQIVND (reference sequence). V was cut by 3 bases and J by 2 bases, with 2 bases left in between. The CDR3 runs to 11 residues. DNA of the CDR3: TGTGCCAGTAGTATCACCTACGAGCAGTACTTC. Encoded protein: CASSITYEQYF.